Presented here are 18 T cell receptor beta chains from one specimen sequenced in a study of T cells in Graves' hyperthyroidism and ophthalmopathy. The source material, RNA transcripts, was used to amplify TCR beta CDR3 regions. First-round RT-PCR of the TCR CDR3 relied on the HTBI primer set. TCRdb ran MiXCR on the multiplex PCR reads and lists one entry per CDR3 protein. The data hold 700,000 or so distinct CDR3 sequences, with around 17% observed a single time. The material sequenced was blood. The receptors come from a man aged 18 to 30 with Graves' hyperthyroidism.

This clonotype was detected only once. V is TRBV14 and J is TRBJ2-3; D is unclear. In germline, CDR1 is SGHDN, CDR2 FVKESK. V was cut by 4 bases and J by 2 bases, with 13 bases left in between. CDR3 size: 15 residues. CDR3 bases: TGTGCCAGCAGCCCCCCAATTGGCAACACAGATACGCAGTATTTT. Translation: CASSPPIGNTDTQYF.

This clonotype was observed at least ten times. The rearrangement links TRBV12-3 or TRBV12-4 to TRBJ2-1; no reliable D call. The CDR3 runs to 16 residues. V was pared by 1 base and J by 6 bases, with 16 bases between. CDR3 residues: CASSLGLLALGNEQFF. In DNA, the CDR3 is TGTGCCAGCAGTTTAGGGCTCCTCGCGCTGGGCAATGAGCAGTTCTTC.

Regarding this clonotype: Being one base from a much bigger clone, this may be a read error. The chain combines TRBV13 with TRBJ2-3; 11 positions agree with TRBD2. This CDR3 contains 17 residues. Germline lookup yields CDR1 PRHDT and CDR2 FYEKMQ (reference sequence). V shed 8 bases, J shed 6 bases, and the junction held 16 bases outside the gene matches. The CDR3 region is CASGARLAGSSGDTQYF. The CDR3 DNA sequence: TGTGCCAGCGGCGCCAGACTAGCGGGATCTTCCGGGGATACGCAGTATTTT. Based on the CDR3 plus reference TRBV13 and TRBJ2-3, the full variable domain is AAGVIQSPRHLIKEKRETATLKCYPIPRHDTVYWYQQGPGQDPQFLISFYEKMQSDKGSIPDRFSAQQFSDYHSELNMSSLELGDSALYFCASGARLAGSSGDTQYFGPGTRLTVL.

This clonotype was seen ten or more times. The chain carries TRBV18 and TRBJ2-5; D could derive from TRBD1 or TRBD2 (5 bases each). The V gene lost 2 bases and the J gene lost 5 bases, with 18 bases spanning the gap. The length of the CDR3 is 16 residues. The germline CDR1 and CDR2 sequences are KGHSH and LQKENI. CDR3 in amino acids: CASSPGRGSAGETQYF. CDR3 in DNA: TGTGCCAGCTCACCAGGACGGGGCAGCGCCGGGGAGACCCAGTACTTC. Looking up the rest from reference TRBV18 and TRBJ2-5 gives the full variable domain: NAGVMQNPRHLVRRRGQEARLRCSPMKGHSHVYWYRQLPEEGLKFMVYLQKENIIDESGMPKERFSAEFPKEGPSILRIQQVVRGDSAAYFCASSPGRGSAGETQYFGPGTRLLVL.

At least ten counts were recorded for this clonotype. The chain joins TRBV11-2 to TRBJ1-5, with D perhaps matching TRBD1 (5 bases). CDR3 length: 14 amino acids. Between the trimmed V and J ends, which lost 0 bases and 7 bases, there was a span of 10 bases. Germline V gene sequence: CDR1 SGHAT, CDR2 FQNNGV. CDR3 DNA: TGTGCCAGCAGCTTAGATGGGGGGAGACAGCCCCAGCATTTT. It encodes CASSLDGGRQPQHF.

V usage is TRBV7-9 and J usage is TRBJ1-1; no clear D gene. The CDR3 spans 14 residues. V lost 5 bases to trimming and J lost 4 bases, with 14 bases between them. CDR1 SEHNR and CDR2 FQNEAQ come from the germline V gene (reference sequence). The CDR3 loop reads CASSKSTLGTEAFF. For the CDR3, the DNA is TGTGCCAGCAGCAAATCAACATTGGGCACTGAAGCTTTCTTT.

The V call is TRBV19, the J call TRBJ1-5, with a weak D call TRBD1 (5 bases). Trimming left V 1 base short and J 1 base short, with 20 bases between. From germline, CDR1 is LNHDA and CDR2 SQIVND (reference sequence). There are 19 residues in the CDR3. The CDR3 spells CASSIVPGRGWRSNQPQHF. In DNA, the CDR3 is TGTGCCAGTAGTATAGTGCCGGGACGGGGTTGGAGGAGCAATCAGCCCCAGCATTTT.

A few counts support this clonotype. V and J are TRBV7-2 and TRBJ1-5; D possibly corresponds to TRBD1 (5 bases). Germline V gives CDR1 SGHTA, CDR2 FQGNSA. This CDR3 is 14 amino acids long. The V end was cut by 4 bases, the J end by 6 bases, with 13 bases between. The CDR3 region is CASSSGRWGQPQHF. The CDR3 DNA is TGTGCCAGCAGCTCGGGACGATGGGGTCAGCCCCAGCATTTT.

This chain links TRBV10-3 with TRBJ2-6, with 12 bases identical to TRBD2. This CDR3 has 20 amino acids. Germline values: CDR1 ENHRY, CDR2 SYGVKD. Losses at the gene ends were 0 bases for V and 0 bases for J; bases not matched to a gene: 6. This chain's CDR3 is CAISESVPSGRASGANVLTF. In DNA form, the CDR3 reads TGTGCCATCAGTGAGTCCGTCCCTAGCGGGAGGGCCTCTGGGGCCAACGTCCTGACTTTC.

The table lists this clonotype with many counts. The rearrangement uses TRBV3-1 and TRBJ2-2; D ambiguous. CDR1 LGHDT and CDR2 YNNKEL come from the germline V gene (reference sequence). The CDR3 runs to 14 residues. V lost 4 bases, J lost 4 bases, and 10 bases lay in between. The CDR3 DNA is TGTGCCAGCAGCCCCCGGAGAGGCACCGGGGAGCTGTTTTTT. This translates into CASSPRRGTGELFF.

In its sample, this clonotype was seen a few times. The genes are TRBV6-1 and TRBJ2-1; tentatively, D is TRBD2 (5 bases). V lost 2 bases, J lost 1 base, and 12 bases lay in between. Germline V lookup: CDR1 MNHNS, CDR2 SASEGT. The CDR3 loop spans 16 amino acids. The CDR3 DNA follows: TGTGCCAGCAGTGAAATGCGGGCAGTTTCCTACAATGAGCAGTTCTTC. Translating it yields CASSEMRAVSYNEQFF.

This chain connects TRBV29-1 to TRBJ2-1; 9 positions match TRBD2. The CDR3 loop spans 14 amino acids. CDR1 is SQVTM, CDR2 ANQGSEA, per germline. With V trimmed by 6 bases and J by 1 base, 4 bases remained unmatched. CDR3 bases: TGCAGCGTCCCAGCGGGAGGTTCCTACAATGAGCAGTTCTTC. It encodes CSVPAGGSYNEQFF.

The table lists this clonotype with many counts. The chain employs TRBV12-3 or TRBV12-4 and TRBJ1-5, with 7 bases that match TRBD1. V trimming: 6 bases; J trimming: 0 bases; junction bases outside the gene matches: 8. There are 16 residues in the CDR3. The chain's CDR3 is CASRRGTADSNQPQHF. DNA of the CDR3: TGTGCCAGCAGGAGGGGGACAGCCGATAGCAATCAGCCCCAGCATTTT.

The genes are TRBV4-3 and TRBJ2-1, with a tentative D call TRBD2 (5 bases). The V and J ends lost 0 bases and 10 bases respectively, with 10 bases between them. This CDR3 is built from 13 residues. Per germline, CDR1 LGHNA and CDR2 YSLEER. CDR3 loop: CASSQDSGSEQFF. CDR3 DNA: TGCGCCAGCAGCCAAGATTCGGGATCGGAGCAGTTCTTC.

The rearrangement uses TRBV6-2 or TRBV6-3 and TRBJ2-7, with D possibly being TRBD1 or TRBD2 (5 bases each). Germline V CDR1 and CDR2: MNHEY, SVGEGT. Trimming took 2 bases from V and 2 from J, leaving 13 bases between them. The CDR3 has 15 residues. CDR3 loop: CASSYTRTQAYEQYF. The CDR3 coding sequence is TGTGCCAGCAGTTACACTAGGACACAAGCCTACGAGCAGTACTTC.

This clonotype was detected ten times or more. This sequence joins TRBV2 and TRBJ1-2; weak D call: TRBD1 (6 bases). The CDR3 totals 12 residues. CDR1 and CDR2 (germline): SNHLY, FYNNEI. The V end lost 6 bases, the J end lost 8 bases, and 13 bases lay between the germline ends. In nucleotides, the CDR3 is TGTGCCAGCAGCCCTCAAGGGGGAGGCTACACCTTC. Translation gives CASSPQGGGYTF.

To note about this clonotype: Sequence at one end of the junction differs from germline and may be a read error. The CDR3 region is CASSRGVEEAQYF. The CDR3 DNA follows: TGTGCCAGCAGTAGAGGGGTGGAAGAGGCCCAGTACTTC. The rearrangement joins TRBV25-1 to TRBJ2-5, with D tentatively TRBD1 or TRBD2 (5 bases each). Germline CDR1 reads MGHDK; CDR2 reads SYGVNS. There are 13 residues in the CDR3.

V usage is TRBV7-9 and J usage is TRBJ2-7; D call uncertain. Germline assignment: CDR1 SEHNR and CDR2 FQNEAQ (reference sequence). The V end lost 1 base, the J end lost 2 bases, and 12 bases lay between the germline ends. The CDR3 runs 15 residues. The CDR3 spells CASSLGWGNTYEQYF. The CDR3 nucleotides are TGTGCCAGCAGCTTAGGGTGGGGAAACACCTACGAGCAGTACTTC.